These T cell receptor beta chains were read from a single sample in a study of CD8+CD57+ T cells in acquired aplastic anemia. TCRdb recomputed calls from the reads with MiXCR, one row per CDR3 protein. The sample carries approximately 200,000 distinct CDR3 sequences, about three fifths recorded once. Input material: sorted CD4+, CD8+, or CD8+CD57+ T cells (not recorded which) from PBMCs. The receptor set was obtained from a human donor with severe aplastic anemia or a healthy control (not recorded which). The CDR3 runs from the conserved cysteine through the conserved F or W. A D gene is named only where the DNA matches it firmly. Not all rows give a size; the values are once, few, many and, for expanded clones, a class.

D gene	J gene	V gene	clone size	CDR3 protein	CDR3 DNA
-	TRBJ2-3	TRBV20-1	-	CSAREGPAKGADTQYF	TGCAGTGCTAGAGAGGGGCCTGCCAAGGGCGCAGATACGCAGTATTTT
-	TRBJ2-4	TRBV7-6	once	CASSLDPGGDIQYF	TGTGCCAGCAGCTTAGACCCTGGAGGGGACATTCAGTACTTC
-	TRBJ2-7	TRBV5-1	-	CASSLGTRRDEQYF	TGCGCCAGCAGCTTGGGGACTCGGCGAGACGAGCAGTACTTC
-	TRBJ2-3	TRBV10-3	few	CAISGHSDTQYF	TGTGCCATCAGTGGACATTCAGATACGCAGTATTTT
-	TRBJ1-1	TRBV19	few	CASNAGTEAFF	TGTGCCAGTAATGCGGGCACTGAAGCTTTCTTT
-	TRBJ1-3	TRBV12-3/TRBV12-4	-	CASSFPGGLNSGNTIYF	TGTGCCAGCAGTTTCCCGGGGGGACTTAACTCTGGAAACACCATATATTTT
-	TRBJ2-7	TRBV9	many	CASTLPRQDGADREQYF	TGTGCCAGCACCCTCCCTAGACAGGACGGAGCGGATCGCGAGCAGTACTTC
TRBD1	TRBJ2-7	TRBV10-3	once	CAIRTGQGADEQYF	TGTGCCATCAGAACGGGACAGGGGGCAGACGAGCAGTACTTC
-	TRBJ1-1	TRBV20-1	-	CSATTFPEAFF	TGCAGTGCTACCACGTTCCCCGAAGCTTTCTTT
-	TRBJ1-3	TRBV20-1	-	CSARDGGRPGNTIYF	TGCAGTGCTAGAGATGGGGGTAGACCTGGAAACACCATATATTTT
TRBD2	TRBJ2-2	TRBV7-3	-	CASSLTSGGTGELFF	TGTGCCAGCAGCCTTACTAGCGGTGGCACCGGGGAGCTGTTTTTT
TRBD1	TRBJ1-3	TRBV6-5	-	CASSYGQGASGNTIYF	TGTGCCAGCAGTTATGGACAGGGGGCCTCTGGAAACACCATATATTTT
-	TRBJ2-3	TRBV7-3	-	CASSEHSTDTQYF	TGTGCCAGCAGCGAACACAGCACAGATACGCAGTATTTT
-	TRBJ1-1	TRBV6-1	-	CASSEAQGNTEAFF	TGTGCCAGCAGTGAAGCACAGGGAAACACTGAAGCTTTCTTT
-	TRBJ1-1	TRBV6-5	many	CASRAASGTEAFF	TGTGCCAGCAGAGCCGCCTCCGGCACTGAAGCTTTCTTT
-	TRBJ1-2	TRBV7-9	-	CASSQEGWGRSRYGYTF	TGTGCCAGCAGCCAAGAGGGGTGGGGTCGGTCCCGCTATGGCTACACCTTC
TRBD1	TRBJ1-6	TRBV2	once	CASSAGTGGMSSPLHF	TGTGCCAGCAGTGCCGGGACAGGGGGCATGAGTTCACCCCTCCACTTT
-	TRBJ1-1	TRBV12-3/TRBV12-4	-	CASGTTGRNTEAFF	TGTGCCAGCGGGACCACAGGACGTAACACTGAAGCTTTCTTT
-	TRBJ1-1	TRBV15	-	CATSRDANTEAFF	TGTGCCACCAGCAGAGACGCGAACACTGAAGCTTTCTTT
-	TRBJ1-2	TRBV20-1	-	CIHYGYTF	TGCATTCACTATGGCTACACCTTC